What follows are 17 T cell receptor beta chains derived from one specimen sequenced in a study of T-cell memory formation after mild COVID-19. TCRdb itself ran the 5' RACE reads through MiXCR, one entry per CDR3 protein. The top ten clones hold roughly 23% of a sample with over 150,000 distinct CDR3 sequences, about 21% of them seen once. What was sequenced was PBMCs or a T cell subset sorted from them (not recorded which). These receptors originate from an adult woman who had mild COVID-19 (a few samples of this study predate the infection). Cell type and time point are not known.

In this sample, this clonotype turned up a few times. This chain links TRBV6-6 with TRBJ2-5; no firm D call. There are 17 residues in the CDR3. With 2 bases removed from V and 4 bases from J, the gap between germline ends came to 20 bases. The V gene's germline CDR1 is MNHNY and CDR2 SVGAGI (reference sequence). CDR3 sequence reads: CASSYRVFMRTSETQYF. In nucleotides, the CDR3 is TGTGCCAGCAGTTACAGGGTCTTTATGCGGACCTCAGAGACCCAGTACTTC.

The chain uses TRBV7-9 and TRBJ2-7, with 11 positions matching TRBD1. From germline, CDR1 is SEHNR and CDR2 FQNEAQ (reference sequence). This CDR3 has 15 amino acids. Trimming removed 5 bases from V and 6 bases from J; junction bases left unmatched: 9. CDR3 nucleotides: TGTGCCAGCAGCCCCCCGGGGACAGGGGGAACCGAGCAGTACTTC. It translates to CASSPPGTGGTEQYF.

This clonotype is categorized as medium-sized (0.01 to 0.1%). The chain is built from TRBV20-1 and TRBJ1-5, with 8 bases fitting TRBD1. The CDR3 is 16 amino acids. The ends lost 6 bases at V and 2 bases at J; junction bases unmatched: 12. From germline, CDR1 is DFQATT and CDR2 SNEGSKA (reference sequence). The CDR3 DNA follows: TGCAGTGCCACCGACAGGGGAATTTATGGCAATCAGCCCCAGCATTTT. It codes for CSATDRGIYGNQPQHF.

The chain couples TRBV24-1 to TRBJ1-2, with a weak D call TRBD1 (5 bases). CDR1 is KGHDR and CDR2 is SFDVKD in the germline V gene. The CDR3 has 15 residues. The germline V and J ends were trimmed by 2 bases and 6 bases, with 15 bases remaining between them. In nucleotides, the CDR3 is TGTGCCACCAGTGATTCCGCTGGGGGTACGGATGGCTACACCTTC. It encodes CATSDSAGGTDGYTF.

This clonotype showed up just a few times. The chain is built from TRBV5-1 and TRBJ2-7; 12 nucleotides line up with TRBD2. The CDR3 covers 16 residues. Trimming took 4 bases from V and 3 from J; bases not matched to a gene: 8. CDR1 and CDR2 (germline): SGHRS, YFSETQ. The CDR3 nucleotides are TGCGCCAGCAGCCCCTCCCTAGCGGGGGGGCACTACGAGCAGTACTTC. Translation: CASSPSLAGGHYEQYF.

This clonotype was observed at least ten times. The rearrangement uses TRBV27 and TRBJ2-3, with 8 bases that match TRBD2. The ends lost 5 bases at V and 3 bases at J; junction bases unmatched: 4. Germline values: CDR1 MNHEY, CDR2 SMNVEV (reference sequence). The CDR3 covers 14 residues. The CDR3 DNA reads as TGTGCCAGCAGTAGCGGGAGATTTACAGATACGCAGTATTTT. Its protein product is CASSSGRFTDTQYF.

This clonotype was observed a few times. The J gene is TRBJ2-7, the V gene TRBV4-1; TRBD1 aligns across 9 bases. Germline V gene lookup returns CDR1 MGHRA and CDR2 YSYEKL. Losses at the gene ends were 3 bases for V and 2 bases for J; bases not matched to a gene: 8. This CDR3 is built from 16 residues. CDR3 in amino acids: CASSHDRQGVTYEQYF. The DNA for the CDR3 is TGCGCCAGCAGCCACGATAGACAGGGGGTTACCTACGAGCAGTACTTC.

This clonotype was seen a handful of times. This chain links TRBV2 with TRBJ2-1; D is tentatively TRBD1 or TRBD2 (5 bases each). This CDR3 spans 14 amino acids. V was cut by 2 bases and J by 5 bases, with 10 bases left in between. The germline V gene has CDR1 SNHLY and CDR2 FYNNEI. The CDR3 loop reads CASSESGPNNEQFF. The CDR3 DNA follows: TGTGCCAGCAGTGAATCGGGACCCAACAATGAGCAGTTCTTC.

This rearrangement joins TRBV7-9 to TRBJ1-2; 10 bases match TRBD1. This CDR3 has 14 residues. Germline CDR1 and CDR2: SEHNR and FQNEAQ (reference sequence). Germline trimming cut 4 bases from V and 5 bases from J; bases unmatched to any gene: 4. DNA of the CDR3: TGTGCCAGCAGCTCGGACAGGGGGGTGTATGGCTACACCTTC. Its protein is CASSSDRGVYGYTF.

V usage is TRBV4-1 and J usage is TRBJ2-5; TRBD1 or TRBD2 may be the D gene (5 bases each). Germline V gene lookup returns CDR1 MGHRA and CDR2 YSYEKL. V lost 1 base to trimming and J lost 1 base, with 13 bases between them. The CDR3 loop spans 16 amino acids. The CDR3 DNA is TGCGCCAGCAGCCAAGTCATGAGGGGCCCCCAAGAGACCCAGTACTTC. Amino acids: CASSQVMRGPQETQYF.

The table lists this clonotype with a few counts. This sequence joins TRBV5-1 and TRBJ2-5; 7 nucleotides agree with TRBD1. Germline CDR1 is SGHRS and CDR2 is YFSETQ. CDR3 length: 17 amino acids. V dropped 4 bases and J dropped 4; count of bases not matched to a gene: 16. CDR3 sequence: CASSGWDSLRAIETQYF. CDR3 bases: TGCGCCAGCAGCGGCTGGGACAGCTTGAGGGCCATAGAGACCCAGTACTTC.

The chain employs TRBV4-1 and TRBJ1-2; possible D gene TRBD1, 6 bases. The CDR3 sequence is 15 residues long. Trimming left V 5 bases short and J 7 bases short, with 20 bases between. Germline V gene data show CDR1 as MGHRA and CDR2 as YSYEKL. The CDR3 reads CASSAFAGGGTGYTF. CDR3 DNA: TGCGCCAGCAGCGCATTCGCTGGAGGGGGAACTGGCTACACCTTC.

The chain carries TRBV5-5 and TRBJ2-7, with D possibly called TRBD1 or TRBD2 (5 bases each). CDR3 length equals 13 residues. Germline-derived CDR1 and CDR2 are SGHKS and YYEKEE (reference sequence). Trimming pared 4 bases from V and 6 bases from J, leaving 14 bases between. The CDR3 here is CASSNRDLSEQYF. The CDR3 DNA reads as TGTGCCAGCAGCAACCGGGACCTCAGCGAGCAGTACTTC.

As DNA, the CDR3 is TGTGCCAGCAGTTACGGGCAGAGCTACGAGCAGTACTTC. Translating it yields CASSYGQSYEQYF. This rearrangement joins TRBV6-2 or TRBV6-3 to TRBJ2-7; no reliable D call. Trimming cost V 2 bases and J 3 bases, with 8 bases left between them. The germline CDR1 and CDR2 sequences are MNHEY and SVGEGT. CDR3 size: 13 residues.

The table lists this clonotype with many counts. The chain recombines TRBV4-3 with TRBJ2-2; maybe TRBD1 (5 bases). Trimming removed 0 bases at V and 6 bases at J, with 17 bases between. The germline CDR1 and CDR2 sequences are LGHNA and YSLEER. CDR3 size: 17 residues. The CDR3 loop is CASSQEIRAWGPGELFF. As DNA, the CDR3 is TGCGCCAGCAGCCAAGAAATTCGGGCATGGGGCCCCGGGGAGCTGTTTTTT.

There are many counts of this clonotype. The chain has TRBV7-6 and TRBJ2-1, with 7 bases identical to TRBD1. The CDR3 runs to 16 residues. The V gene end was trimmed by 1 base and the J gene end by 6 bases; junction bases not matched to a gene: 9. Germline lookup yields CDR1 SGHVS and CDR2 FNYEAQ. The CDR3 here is CASSLDVGTAFNEQFF. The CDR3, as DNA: TGTGCCAGCAGCTTAGACGTAGGGACAGCTTTCAATGAGCAGTTCTTC.

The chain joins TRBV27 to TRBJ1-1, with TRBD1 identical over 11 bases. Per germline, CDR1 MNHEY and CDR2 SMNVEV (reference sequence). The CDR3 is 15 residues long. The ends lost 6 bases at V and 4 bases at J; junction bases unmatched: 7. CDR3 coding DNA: TGTGCCAGCAGGAGCCCGGGACAGGGGGTCACTGAAGCTTTCTTT. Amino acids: CASRSPGQGVTEAFF.